This section outlines one T cell receptor (beta chain) sequence together with its context. The antigen remains undetermined. The data stem from a study of OX40 agonist ivuxolimab in advanced cancers. General study results and limits: No antigen was identified for the clonally expanded peripheral T cells. Normalized expansion of T-cell clones was also low for some nonresponders.

Clones were sequenced by immunoSEQ multiplex PCR, and TCRdb holds only the in-frame ones, with some missing. The repertoire consists of about 60,000 clones, with around 83% occurring once and the leading ten covering 2% to 2.5%. Trimming removed 3 bases at V and 2 bases at J, with 9 bases between. Germline-derived CDR1 and CDR2 are SGHTA and FQGTGA. This CDR3 region has 14 residues. This specimen was CD4+ or CD8+ T cells sorted from blood, taken in a trial of the OX40 agonist ivuxolimab. The sequence derives from an adult with an advanced solid tumor such as melanoma, head and neck, liver or kidney cancer. This chain uses TRBV7-3 with TRBJ2-3; D is uncertain. The CDR3 spells CASSFTPDTDTQYF. The CDR3 region has the DNA TGTGCCAGCAGCTTTACCCCTGACACAGATACGCAGTATTTT.